This T cell receptor beta chain emerged from a study of CD8+ T cells in alopecia areata. The CDR3 consists of 17 residues. Per germline, CDR1 MNHEY and CDR2 SMNVEV (reference sequence). Trimming pared 3 bases from V and 3 bases from J, leaving 15 bases between. TCR sequencing used cDNA made by reverse transcription of extracted RNA. The repertoire was sequenced with immunoSEQ multiplex PCR; TCRdb's copy has only in-frame clones and lacks some. In the table there are some 190,000 clones, 64% of which are singletons. The treatment was: oral pan-JAK inhibitor, 5-10 mg twice daily. This clone has only a few counts.

The receptor's source is a human donor with alopecia areata. This chain joins TRBV27 and TRBJ2-6, with D tentatively TRBD2 (6 bases). The source material was CD4+ T cells sorted from blood, sampled around week 50, from a patient treated with tofacitinib. The chain's CDR3 is CASSFLPPGVGANVLTF. For the CDR3, the DNA is TGTGCCAGCAGTTTCCTGCCCCCGGGGGTTGGGGCCAACGTCCTGACTTTC.